The 5 T cell receptor beta chains reported below all come from one sample, sequenced in a study of cytomegalovirus exposure and HLA in healthy donors. Vbeta (60) and Jbeta (13) primers were used in the PCR. Sequencing was performed with immunoSEQ multiplex PCR; in TCRdb, only in-frame clones are kept and a portion is missing. The repertoire has some 96,000 clones, around 82% of them found once; the top ten carry about 0.71%. The specimen sequenced was PBMCs. The receptors stem from an older woman in good health and CMV-seronegative.

The V gene is TRBV27, the J gene TRBJ2-4; TRBD1 might be the D (5 bases). Germline-derived CDR1 and CDR2 are MNHEY and SMNVEV (reference sequence). The V end was cut by 4 bases, the J end by 10 bases, with 14 bases between. The CDR3 sequence is 13 residues long. The CDR3 DNA sequence: TGTGCCAGCAGTTCCCGGGCAGGGCAGATTCAGTACTTC. It yields the protein CASSSRAGQIQYF.

This clone showed up just once. The DNA for the CDR3 is TGTGCCAGCAGTGAGGGGCCTGAAGCTTTCTTT. Translated, it gives CASSEGPEAFF. The rearrangement uses TRBV25-1 and TRBJ1-1; D is possibly TRBD1 (5 bases). Germline CDR1 MGHDK, CDR2 SYGVNS. V dropped 3 bases and J dropped 6 bases, with 5 bases sitting between them. The CDR3 loop spans 11 amino acids.

This clone was seen just once. This rearrangement joins TRBV19 to TRBJ2-1; TRBD1 matches 7 bases. The germline CDR1 and CDR2 sequences are LNHDA and SQIVND (reference sequence). V trimming: 1 base; J trimming: 1 base; junction bases outside the gene matches: 7. The CDR3 consists of 17 residues. The CDR3 region has the DNA TGTGCCAGTAGTATAGGTACAGGGGTTTCTTCCTACAATGAGCAGTTCTTC. Translating gives CASSIGTGVSSYNEQFF.

A single count supports this clone. The rearrangement links TRBV6-5 to TRBJ1-3; the D is unclear. V dropped 2 bases and J dropped 1 base, with 6 bases sitting between them. CDR1 and CDR2 from the germline V gene are MNHEY and SVGAGI. The CDR3 has 14 amino acids. The CDR3 sequence: CASSYDFSGNTIYF. The CDR3 region has the DNA TGTGCCAGCAGTTACGACTTTTCTGGAAACACCATATATTTT.

For the CDR3, the DNA is TGTGCCAGCTCACCACGGGAGGGGCTCACTGAAGCTTTCTTT. It codes for CASSPREGLTEAFF. V gene TRBV18 combines with J gene TRBJ1-1; maybe TRBD1 (5 bases). There are 14 residues in the CDR3. V was pared by 1 base and J by 4 bases, with 10 bases between. Germline CDR1 reads KGHSH; CDR2 reads LQKENI.